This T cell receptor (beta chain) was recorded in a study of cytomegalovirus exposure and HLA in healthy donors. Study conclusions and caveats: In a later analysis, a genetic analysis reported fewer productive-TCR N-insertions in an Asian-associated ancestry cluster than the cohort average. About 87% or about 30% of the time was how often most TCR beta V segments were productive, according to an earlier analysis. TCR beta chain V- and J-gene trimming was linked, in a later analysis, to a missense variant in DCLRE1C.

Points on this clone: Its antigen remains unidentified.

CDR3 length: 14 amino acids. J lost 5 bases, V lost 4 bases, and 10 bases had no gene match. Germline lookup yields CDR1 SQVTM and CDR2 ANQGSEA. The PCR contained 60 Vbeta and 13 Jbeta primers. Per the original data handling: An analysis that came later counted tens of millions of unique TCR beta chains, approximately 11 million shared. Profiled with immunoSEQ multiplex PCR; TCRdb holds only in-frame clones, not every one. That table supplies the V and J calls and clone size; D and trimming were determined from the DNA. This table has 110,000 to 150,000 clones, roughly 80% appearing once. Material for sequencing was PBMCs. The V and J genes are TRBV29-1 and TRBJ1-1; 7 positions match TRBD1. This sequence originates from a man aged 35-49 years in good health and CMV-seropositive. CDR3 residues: CSVAEDRPLTEAFF. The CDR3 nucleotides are TGCAGCGTTGCCGAGGACAGGCCGTTGACTGAAGCTTTCTTT. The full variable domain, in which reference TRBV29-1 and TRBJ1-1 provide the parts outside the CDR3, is SAVISQKPSRDICQRGTSLTIQCQVDSQVTMMFWYRQQPGQSLTLIATANQGSEATYESGFVIDKFPISRPNLTFSTLTVSNMSPEDSSIYLCSVAEDRPLTEAFFGQGTRLTVV.